The next 10 T cell receptor beta chains were all read from a single sample in a study of CXCR3-negative and CXCR3-positive naive CD8 T cells. General observations from the study: CXCR3-positive naive cells had more hydrophobic TRB CDR3s than CXCR3-negative naive cells.

The libraries of TRB cDNA were prepared using 5' RACE with UMI labels. No DNA is given; TCRdb re-called the 5' RACE reads and lists each CDR3 protein once. In total, the table holds about 110,000 distinct CDR3 sequences. The antigens of these receptors remain unknown. Material: naive CXCR3+ CD8+ T cells from blood. The subset denotes: CD45RO-CCR7+CD27+CD95- naive CD8+ T cells expressing CXCR3 (TNR3+). These receptors all stem from a human donor in good health. Some clones in this sample may be carry-over from other donors' samples.

The chain uses TRBV7-7 and TRBJ2-7; with no DNA, the TCRdb D assignment of TRBD1 cannot be verified. Germline V gene data show CDR1 as SSHAT and CDR2 as FNYEAQ (reference sequence). There are 13 residues in the CDR3. The CDR3 protein is CASSSDRGDEQYF. Full variable domain (remainder filled in from reference TRBV7-7 and TRBJ2-7): GAGVSQSPRYKVTKRGQDVTLRCDPISSHATLYWYQQALGQGPEFLTYFNYEAQPDKSGLPSDRFSAERPEGSISTLTIQRTEQRDSAMYRCASSSDRGDEQYFGPGTRLTVT.

V is TRBV18 and J is TRBJ2-3. Per germline, CDR1 KGHSH and CDR2 LQKENI. The CDR3 extends over 15 amino acids. CDR3 residues: CASSPTEGSTDTQYF.

The chain is built from TRBV20-1 and TRBJ2-7; the D call of TRBD2 rests on TCRdb alone, since no DNA is present to check it. The CDR3 extends over 15 amino acids. Germline CDR1 reads DFQATT; CDR2 reads SNEGSKA (reference sequence). The CDR3 loop reads CSASSLAGVLYEQYF.

V and J are TRBV6-2 or TRBV6-3 and TRBJ2-7; the TCRdb call, TRBD1, lacks DNA for checking. This CDR3 comprises 16 residues. Looked up from germline, CDR1 is MNHEY and CDR2 is SVGEGT. The CDR3 sequence: CASRRTFGAQTYEQYF.

The chain joins TRBV7-9 to TRBJ1-1; TCRdb's assignment of TRBD1 cannot be checked, as there is no DNA. CDR3 length: 15 residues. Looked up from germline, CDR1 is SEHNR and CDR2 is FQNEAQ (reference sequence). The CDR3 sequence: CASSPWGTESTEAFF. Supplemented by reference TRBV7-9 and TRBJ1-1, the full variable domain reads DTGVSQNPRHKITKRGQNVTFRCDPISEHNRLYWYRQTLGQGPEFLTYFQNEAQLEKSRLLSDRFSAERPKGSFSTLEIQRTEQGDSAMYLCASSPWGTESTEAFFGQGTRLTVV.

The chain links TRBV5-5 to TRBJ2-7; TCRdb calls TRBD1, which cannot be checked without DNA. CDR1 and CDR2 (germline): SGHKS, YYEKEE (reference sequence). This CDR3 spans 18 amino acids. The CDR3 here is CASSGRTGVLPLSYEQYF.

The chain has TRBV10-3 and TRBJ2-2; the D gene TCRdb calls, TRBD2, cannot be checked with no DNA. The CDR3 length is 13 residues. Germline CDR1 and CDR2: ENHRY and SYGVKD. Here the CDR3 reads CATDDASTGELFF.

This chain links TRBV5-1 with TRBJ1-1. In germline, CDR1 is SGHRS, CDR2 YFSETQ. This CDR3 is 15 amino acids long. The CDR3 region is CASSLGAGRNTEAFF.

V and J are TRBV29-1 and TRBJ2-1; as DNA is missing, the TRBD1 call by TCRdb cannot be tested. This CDR3 comprises 16 residues. Germline V gene data show CDR1 as SQVTM and CDR2 as ANQGSEA. The CDR3 here is CSVETPGQSRHNEQFF.

V and J are TRBV7-2 and TRBJ2-3. The CDR3 loop spans 16 amino acids. CDR1 is SGHTA, CDR2 FQGNSA, per germline. The CDR3 protein is CASSSRPDGGTDTQYF.